The T cell receptor (beta chain) under discussion was sequenced for a study of glioma-infiltrating T cells. Findings of the study overall: Tissue-blood divergence was below expectation in non-neoplastic patients, above in gliomas. Tissue and blood shared very few CDR3 sequences.

Germline CDR1 is MGHRA and CDR2 is YSYEKL. The ends were cut back, 4 bases at V and 2 bases at J, with 14 bases in the middle. This CDR3 region has 16 residues. TCR alpha and beta CDR3 regions were amplified from RNA using iRepertoire nested multiplex PCR. TCRdb reprocessed the multiplex PCR reads via MiXCR and lists one record per CDR3 protein. The table has 150,000 to 200,000 distinct CDR3 sequences, around 42% seen once. Details on this clonotype: Its antigen is not identified.

This chain joins TRBV4-1 and TRBJ2-2; D might be TRBD2 (6 bases). The sequenced sample consisted of glioma tissue, nonneoplastic brain tissue, or PBMCs (not recorded which). This clonotype was sampled from a human donor with low-grade glioma or glioblastoma, undergoing nonglioma brain surgery, or in good health (not recorded which). CDR3 residues: CASSPTGLANTGELFF. The CDR3 DNA follows: TGCGCCAGCAGCCCTACGGGACTGGCCAACACCGGGGAGCTGTTTTTT.